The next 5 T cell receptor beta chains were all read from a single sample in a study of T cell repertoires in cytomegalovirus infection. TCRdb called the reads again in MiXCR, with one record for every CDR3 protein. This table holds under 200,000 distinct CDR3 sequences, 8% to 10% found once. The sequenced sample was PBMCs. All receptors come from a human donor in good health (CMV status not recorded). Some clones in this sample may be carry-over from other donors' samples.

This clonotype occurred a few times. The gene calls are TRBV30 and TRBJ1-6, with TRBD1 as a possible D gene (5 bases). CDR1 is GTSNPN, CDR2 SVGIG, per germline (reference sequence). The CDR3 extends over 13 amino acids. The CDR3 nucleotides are TGTGCTACGGATGGACACCAGAATTCACCCCTCCACTTT. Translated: CATDGHQNSPLHF.

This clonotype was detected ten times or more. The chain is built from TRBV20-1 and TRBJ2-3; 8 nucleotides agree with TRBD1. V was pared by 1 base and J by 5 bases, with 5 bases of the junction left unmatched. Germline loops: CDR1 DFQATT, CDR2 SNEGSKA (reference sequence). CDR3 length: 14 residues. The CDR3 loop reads CSARAQGARDTQYF. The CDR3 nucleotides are TGCAGTGCTAGAGCCCAGGGGGCCAGAGATACGCAGTATTTT.

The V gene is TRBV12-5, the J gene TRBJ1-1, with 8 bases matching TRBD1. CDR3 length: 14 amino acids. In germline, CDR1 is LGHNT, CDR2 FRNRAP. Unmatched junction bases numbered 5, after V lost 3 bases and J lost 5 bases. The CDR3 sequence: CASGFNRGSTEAFF. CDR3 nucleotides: TGTGCTAGTGGTTTTAACAGGGGGTCTACTGAAGCTTTCTTT.

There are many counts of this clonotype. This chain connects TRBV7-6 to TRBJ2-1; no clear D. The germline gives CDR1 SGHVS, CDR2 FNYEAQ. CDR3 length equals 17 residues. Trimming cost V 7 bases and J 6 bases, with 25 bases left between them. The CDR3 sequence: CASTLLLPSYPPNEQFF. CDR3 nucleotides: TGTGCCAGCACCCTCTTACTTCCATCGTACCCCCCCAATGAGCAGTTCTTC.

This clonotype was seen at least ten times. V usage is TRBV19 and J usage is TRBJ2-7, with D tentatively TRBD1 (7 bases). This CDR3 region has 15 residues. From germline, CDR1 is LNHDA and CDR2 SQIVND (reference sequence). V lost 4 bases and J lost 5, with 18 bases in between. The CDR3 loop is CASSSLQGGYDEQYF. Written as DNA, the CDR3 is TGTGCCAGTAGTAGCCTGCAGGGGGGCTACGACGAGCAGTACTTC.